One sample yielded the 13 T cell receptor beta chains listed below, sequenced in a study of somatic mutations in cytotoxic T cells in rheumatoid arthritis (dated 2017 in TCRdb). Libraries were made using the immunoSEQ multiplex PCR assay. TCRdb carries this immuneACCESS record with in-frame sequences only. Its versions omit some clonotypes, under half of them owing to an unresolved V gene in the studies checked, with the rest unexplained. The sample table contains roughly 20,000 clones; only one count was recorded for around 80% of them. Together, the top ten hold 7.5% to 10% of the sample. Sequences were obtained from CD8+ T cells sorted from blood. The receptors here all came from an adult with rheumatoid arthritis.

V is TRBV9 and J is TRBJ2-1, with 11 bases lining up with TRBD2. The germline V gene has CDR1 SGDLS and CDR2 YYNGEE. Trimming removed 0 bases from V and 10 bases from J; junction bases left unmatched: 12. This CDR3 is 17 amino acids long. This CDR3 reads CASSVGGGTSGEVEQFF. The DNA of the CDR3 is TGTGCCAGCAGCGTAGGGGGAGGGACTAGCGGCGAAGTGGAGCAGTTCTTC.

The chain combines TRBV27 with TRBJ2-1; no firm D call. Germline loops: CDR1 MNHEY, CDR2 SMNVEV (reference sequence). Trimming took off 5 bases at V and 6 bases at J, with 14 bases between the two ends. CDR3 length equals 14 residues. CDR3 sequence (DNA): TGTGCCAGCAGTCCAAACCCGTTAAGCAATGAGCAGTTCTTC. Amino acid sequence: CASSPNPLSNEQFF.

The chain employs TRBV9 and TRBJ2-1; D not certain. Germline CDR1 is SGDLS and CDR2 is YYNGEE. This CDR3 region has 13 residues. V lost 0 bases to trimming and J lost 5 bases, with 6 bases between them. The CDR3: CASSVARDNEQFF. The CDR3 bases are TGTGCCAGCAGCGTAGCTAGAGACAATGAGCAGTTCTTC.

The V gene is TRBV19, the J gene TRBJ1-2; 9 bases match TRBD1. Germline loops: CDR1 LNHDA, CDR2 SQIVND (reference sequence). Losses at the gene ends were 3 bases for V and 4 bases for J; bases not matched to a gene: 6. The CDR3 runs to 15 residues. CDR3 residues: CASSIRDRELYGYTF. The DNA for the CDR3 is TGTGCCAGTAGTATCCGGGACAGGGAACTCTATGGCTACACCTTC.

This chain links TRBV5-6 with TRBJ2-2; the D is unclear. CDR1 is SGHDT, CDR2 YYEEEE, per germline. V lost 1 base to trimming and J lost 7 bases, with 8 bases between them. CDR3 length: 13 amino acids. The CDR3 nucleotides are TGTGCCAGCAGCTTGTTTTTTAACGGGGAGCTGTTTTTT. Residues: CASSLFFNGELFF.

The chain combines TRBV4-2 with TRBJ2-1, with 13 bases lining up with TRBD2. The CDR3 contains 17 residues. The germline V gene has CDR1 LGHNA and CDR2 YNFKEQ. With V trimmed by 2 bases and J by 7 bases, 8 bases remained unmatched. The CDR3 bases are TGTGCCAGCAGCCAACGACTAGCGGGGGGTCACTGGAATGAGCAGTTCTTC. It translates to CASSQRLAGGHWNEQFF.

This clone was detected once. This chain links TRBV4-1 with TRBJ2-1; no definite D call. CDR1 is MGHRA, CDR2 YSYEKL, per germline. The CDR3 has 11 residues. The ends were cut back, 0 bases at V and 10 bases at J, with 4 bases in the middle. In DNA, the CDR3 is TGCGCCAGCAGCCAAGATTGGGAGCAGTTCTTC. This sequence encodes CASSQDWEQFF.

The chain employs TRBV7-9 and TRBJ2-1; TRBD2 matches 15 bases. The V segment lost 5 bases and the J segment 10 bases; nucleotides outside the gene matches: 12. The CDR3 runs 17 residues. Per germline, CDR1 SEHNR and CDR2 FQNEAQ (reference sequence). The chain's CDR3 is CASSPDGGLAGGIEQFF. The CDR3 region has the DNA TGTGCCAGCAGCCCAGATGGGGGACTAGCGGGAGGTATCGAGCAGTTCTTC.

A single count supports this clone. Other DNA sequences in the same sample also yield this CDR3. The chain recombines TRBV19 with TRBJ1-5; 7 bases agree with TRBD1. Germline V CDR1 and CDR2: LNHDA, SQIVND (reference sequence). This CDR3 has 15 residues. The junction had 2 bases not matched to a gene; V was cut back by 1 base and J by 2 bases. CDR3 in amino acids: CASSIGQGGNQPQHF. The DNA for the CDR3 is TGTGCCAGTAGTATAGGACAGGGCGGCAATCAGCCCCAGCATTTT.

The rearrangement uses TRBV28 and TRBJ1-5; TRBD1 is a possible D gene (6 bases). V lost 5 bases to trimming and J lost 2 bases, with 13 bases between them. This CDR3 has 15 amino acids. CDR1 MDHEN and CDR2 SYDVKM come from the germline V gene. CDR3 loop: CASSPPGGRNQPQHF. The CDR3 region has the DNA TGTGCCAGCAGTCCCCCGGGGGGGCGCAATCAGCCCCAGCATTTT.

The rearrangement joins TRBV11-3 to TRBJ2-1; D not certain. The V gene's germline CDR1 is SGHNT and CDR2 YENEEA. This CDR3 is 13 amino acids long. V was shortened by 5 bases and J by 8 bases, with 13 bases between the two germline ends. CDR3 sequence: CASSLLPSHEQFF. CDR3 DNA sequence: TGTGCCAGCAGCCTCCTACCATCCCATGAGCAGTTCTTC.

This chain connects TRBV5-6 to TRBJ1-3; D call uncertain. V was pared by 3 bases and J by 2 bases, with 12 bases between. CDR3 size: 15 residues. Per germline, CDR1 SGHDT and CDR2 YYEEEE. The CDR3 region has the DNA TGTGCCAGCAGCTCCACAGAGGATGCTGGAAACACCATATATTTT. Its translation: CASSSTEDAGNTIYF.

The rearrangement links TRBV6-6 to TRBJ1-4; no reliable D call. The V end lost 5 bases, the J end lost 7 bases, and 17 bases lay between the germline ends. The CDR3 extends over 15 amino acids. CDR1 is MNHNY, CDR2 SVGAGI, per germline (reference sequence). CDR3: CASSPSRGGREKLFF. The CDR3 nucleotides read TGTGCCAGCAGTCCCTCACGGGGAGGTCGTGAAAAACTGTTTTTT.